A single sample gave rise to the 23 T cell receptor beta chains below, sequenced in a study of blood T cell repertoires in COVID-19 (dated by TCRdb to the early 2020s). The library was prepared using the immunoSEQ multiplex PCR assay. TCRdb took this table from immuneACCESS and kept in-frame rearrangements with V and J called. Such tables lack part of the clones; where checked against another copy, unresolved V genes explain under half of the gap, and the rest is unexplained. A total of tens of thousands of clones appear in this sample, about four fifths of them only once. The ten largest clones add up to about 2% of the sample. Sequencing input: peripheral blood. The receptors derive from a woman between 65 and 79 years old with acute or convalescent COVID-19.

This clone was seen a handful of times. Different DNA sequences within this sample yield the same CDR3. The chain combines TRBV5-4 with TRBJ1-2; TRBD1 might be the D (5 bases). Trimming stripped 4 bases from V and 2 bases from J, with 9 bases between. This CDR3 comprises 13 residues. Germline V gene sequence: CDR1 SGHNT, CDR2 YYREEE (reference sequence). In DNA, the CDR3 is TGTGCCAGCAGCCCGACAGTGAACTATGGCTACACCTTC. Its protein is CASSPTVNYGYTF.

V usage is TRBV6-5 and J usage is TRBJ1-2, with D unclear. This CDR3 comprises 13 residues. Germline V gene data show CDR1 as MNHEY and CDR2 as SVGAGI. V was clipped by 4 bases and J by 4 bases, with 10 bases between them. The CDR3 nucleotides are TGTGCCAGCAGTTTTGAGGGTAGCTATGGCTACACCTTC. The encoded protein is CASSFEGSYGYTF.

V usage is TRBV3-1 (or the pseudogene TRBV3-2) and J usage is TRBJ1-1; D remains ambiguous. Between the trimmed V and J ends, which lost 4 bases and 5 bases, there was a span of 14 bases. CDR1 and CDR2 (germline): LGHDT, YNNKEL (reference sequence). The CDR3 extends over 14 amino acids. CDR3 region: CASSLKGAATEAFF. The CDR3, as DNA: TGTGCCAGCAGCCTTAAAGGAGCCGCAACTGAAGCTTTCTTT.

The chain couples TRBV5-4 to TRBJ1-2, with a weak D call TRBD1 (5 bases). The CDR3 spans 15 residues. CDR1 is SGHNT, CDR2 YYREEE, per germline (reference sequence). V shed 2 bases and J shed 5 bases, with 16 bases lying between them. CDR3 nucleotides: TGTGCCAGCAGCTTAGAGACAGTCCGTTCTTATGGCTACACCTTC. Protein: CASSLETVRSYGYTF.

The J gene is TRBJ2-1, the V gene TRBV28; no reliable D call. The CDR3 is 12 residues long. CDR1 and CDR2 from the germline V gene are MDHEN and SYDVKM. Trimming shortened V by 3 bases and J by 7 bases, and 7 bases separated the two germline ends. The DNA for the CDR3 is TGTGCCAGCAGTTTGAAGAGGAATGAGCAGTTCTTC. Its translation: CASSLKRNEQFF.

This chain uses TRBV5-1 with TRBJ1-2; possibly TRBD1 for D (5 bases). The CDR3 has 14 residues. In germline, CDR1 is SGHRS, CDR2 YFSETQ. V lost 4 bases, J lost 0 bases, and 10 bases lay in between. The CDR3 sequence is CASSPGGANYGYTF. Written as DNA, the CDR3 is TGCGCCAGCAGCCCAGGAGGGGCTAACTATGGCTACACCTTC.

This rearrangement joins TRBV6-6 to TRBJ1-5; no firm D call. The CDR3 runs to 12 residues. Germline values: CDR1 MNHNY, CDR2 SVGAGI (reference sequence). V dropped 4 bases and J dropped 4 bases, with 5 bases sitting between them. In nucleotides, the CDR3 is TGTGCCAGCAGTTGGGAGAATCAGCCCCAGCATTTT. This codes for CASSWENQPQHF.

This clone came up once. The chain combines TRBV28 with TRBJ1-2, with D possibly TRBD1 on 5 matching bases. Germline V gives CDR1 MDHEN, CDR2 SYDVKM. This CDR3 comprises 12 residues. Trimming stripped 6 bases from V and 5 bases from J, with 10 bases between. The CDR3 protein is CASRFGGYGYTF. The CDR3 DNA reads as TGTGCCAGCAGATTCGGGGGATATGGCTACACCTTC.

This clone has a handful of counts. This chain links TRBV4-1 with TRBJ2-5; a weak D match, TRBD2 (5 bases). CDR1 is MGHRA, CDR2 YSYEKL, per germline. The CDR3 is 17 residues long. Trimming stripped 4 bases from V and 4 bases from J, with 22 bases between. CDR3 coding DNA: TGCGCCAGCAGCCCCTCCCCCGGCCGCGGGTTATCAGAGACCCAGTACTTC. Translation: CASSPSPGRGLSETQYF.

In the case of this clone: Other nucleotide sequences from this sample produce the same CDR3. V and J are TRBV19 and TRBJ1-5; 12 nucleotides agree with TRBD1. CDR1 is LNHDA and CDR2 is SQIVND in the germline V gene (reference sequence). The CDR3 is made up of 15 amino acids. Trimming removed 4 bases from V and 5 bases from J; junction bases left unmatched: 3. The CDR3 sequence is CASSTGTGGHQPQHF. The CDR3 DNA is TGTGCCAGTAGTACAGGGACAGGGGGCCATCAGCCCCAGCATTTT.

This clone occurred once. V is TRBV2 and J is TRBJ2-3; D gene unclear. Trimming pared 8 bases from V and 3 bases from J, leaving 18 bases between. The CDR3 length is 15 residues. The germline gives CDR1 SNHLY, CDR2 FYNNEI. The CDR3 here is CASSIGPLSTDTQYF. CDR3 DNA sequence: TGTGCCAGCTCAATTGGCCCATTAAGTACAGATACGCAGTATTTT.

In DNA form, the CDR3 reads TGTGCCACCAGCGGACAGTCGAACACTGAAGCTTTCTTT. This translates into CATSGQSNTEAFF. The chain has TRBV15 and TRBJ1-1, with D perhaps TRBD1 (6 bases). The germline V and J ends were trimmed by 5 bases and 1 base, with 8 bases remaining between them. This CDR3 comprises 13 residues. Germline values: CDR1 LNHNV, CDR2 YYDKDF (reference sequence).

The rearrangement uses TRBV9 and TRBJ2-5; possibly TRBD1 for D (7 bases). CDR3 length equals 15 residues. Germline CDR1 and CDR2: SGDLS and YYNGEE. Trimming pared 3 bases from V and 2 bases from J, leaving 14 bases between. The CDR3 sequence: CASSGGAGQQETQYF. DNA for the CDR3: TGTGCCAGCAGCGGAGGGGCGGGACAGCAAGAGACCCAGTACTTC. The full variable domain, rest sourced from reference TRBV9 and TRBJ2-5, is DSGVTQTPKHLITATGQRVTLRCSPRSGDLSVYWYQQSLDQGLQFLIQYYNGEERAKGNILERFSAQQFPDLHSELNLSSLELGDSALYFCASSGGAGQQETQYFGPGTRLLVL.

The V gene is TRBV2, the J gene TRBJ1-5, with D maybe TRBD1 (6 bases). This CDR3 spans 14 amino acids. Germline CDR1 and CDR2: SNHLY and FYNNEI. V was shortened by 6 bases and J by 2 bases, with 11 bases between the two germline ends. The chain's CDR3 is CASSRGAGNQPQHF. DNA for the CDR3: TGTGCCAGCAGCCGGGGGGCTGGCAATCAGCCCCAGCATTTT. The whole variable domain, remainder taken from reference TRBV2 and TRBJ1-5, is EPEVTQTPSHQVTQMGQEVILRCVPISNHLYFYWYRQILGQKVEFLVSFYNNEISEKSEIFDDQFSVERPDGSNFTLKIRSTKLEDSAMYFCASSRGAGNQPQHFGDGTRLSIL.

The gene calls are TRBV18 and TRBJ1-3, with 10 bases lining up with TRBD1. The V and J ends lost 1 base and 4 bases, in that order; junction bases with no gene match: 7. This CDR3 has 17 amino acids. The germline CDR1 and CDR2 sequences are KGHSH and LQKENI. The CDR3 bases are TGTGCCAGCTCACCACGGGACAGGGGACAAAGCGGAAACACCATATATTTT. The encoded protein is CASSPRDRGQSGNTIYF.

The chain couples TRBV19 to TRBJ1-2, with D possibly TRBD1 on 5 matching bases. V was cut by 5 bases and J by 1 base, with 14 bases left in between. Germline-derived CDR1 and CDR2 are LNHDA and SQIVND (reference sequence). The CDR3 runs 15 residues. CDR3 nucleotide sequence: TGTGCCAGTAGTCCCAATCAGGGACTTAACTATGGCTACACCTTC. It specifies CASSPNQGLNYGYTF.

Here the CDR3 DNA reads TGTGCCTGGTCGGGGGTCAGGAATTCACCCCTCCACTTT. This encodes CAWSGVRNSPLHF. J is TRBJ1-6 and V is TRBV30; the D gene is possibly TRBD1 (5 bases). Per germline, CDR1 GTSNPN and CDR2 SVGIG (reference sequence). V gave up 5 bases and J gave up 7 bases, with 12 bases separating them. The CDR3 length is 13 residues.

J is TRBJ2-5 and V is TRBV10-3; the match to TRBD2 covers 9 bases. Germline CDR1 is ENHRY and CDR2 is SYGVKD. The CDR3 loop spans 15 amino acids. V shed 10 bases, J shed 3 bases, and the junction held 12 bases outside the gene matches. The CDR3 here is CATRFRLADKETQYF. The CDR3, as DNA: TGTGCCACCCGCTTTCGACTAGCGGATAAAGAGACCCAGTACTTC.

This sequence joins TRBV6-5 and TRBJ2-1, with 9 bases that match TRBD1. Germline lookup yields CDR1 MNHEY and CDR2 SVGAGI. The CDR3 consists of 15 residues. V lost 3 bases to trimming and J lost 6 bases; unmatched junction nucleotides: 6. The CDR3 DNA reads as TGTGCCAGCAGTTATTTACAGGGGGCTGGCAATGAGCAGTTCTTC. This gives the protein CASSYLQGAGNEQFF.

This chain joins TRBV29-1 and TRBJ1-5; D call uncertain. There are 16 residues in the CDR3. V lost 1 base, J lost 8 bases, and 21 bases lay in between. Per the germline V gene, CDR1 is SQVTM and CDR2 is ANQGSEA. The CDR3 reads CSVEVGVDSIGEPQHF. DNA for the CDR3: TGCAGCGTTGAAGTTGGTGTGGACTCGATAGGAGAGCCCCAGCATTTT.

The chain has TRBV5-1 and TRBJ1-5; 9 bases align to TRBD1. Germline CDR1 reads SGHRS; CDR2 reads YFSETQ. The CDR3 loop spans 14 amino acids. V lost 3 bases, J lost 7 bases, and 5 bases stayed unmatched. CDR3 DNA sequence: TGCGCCAGCAGCTGGGGGACAGGGAGCCAGCCCCAGCATTTT. Translating gives CASSWGTGSQPQHF.

V usage is TRBV7-9 and J usage is TRBJ2-7; D is possibly TRBD2 (6 bases). V dropped 5 bases and J dropped 3 bases, with 11 bases sitting between them. Germline V CDR1 and CDR2: SEHNR, FQNEAQ (reference sequence). CDR3 length: 13 amino acids. The CDR3 sequence is CASSAREYYEQYF. The CDR3 DNA reads TGTGCCAGCAGCGCCCGGGAGTACTACGAGCAGTACTTC.

The genes are TRBV7-6 and TRBJ2-1; D not certain. CDR1 SGHVS and CDR2 FNYEAQ come from the germline V gene. The CDR3 length is 15 residues. V was shortened by 8 bases and J by 0 bases, with 14 bases between the two germline ends. The CDR3: CASVPVPSSYNEQFF. DNA of the CDR3: TGTGCCAGCGTCCCGGTTCCTAGCTCCTACAATGAGCAGTTCTTC.